This T cell receptor beta chain came from a study of blood T cell repertoires in COVID-19 (dated by TCRdb to about 2020). About the study as a whole: Collaborator samples came from the United States, Italy and Spain and covered acute and convalescent phases of COVID-19. The samples were drawn from two sources: the first 160 participants of the ongoing ImmuneRACE study, and about 1,300 subjects contributed by 6 global collaborators. Subjects who had been exposed to COVID-19, were actively infected with it, or had recovered from it provided the deeply sampled blood TCRbeta repertoires that made up the dataset. The material from the prospective study consisted of cDNA or gDNA derived from T cells, B-cell-depleted T cells, or PBMCs. The repertoires were released in a freely available public database intended as a resource for research on the immune response to SARS-CoV-2. Where available, HLA class I and class II types were obtained from metadata supplied by the sample provider rather than from assay-based typing. Sample metadata almost always included a de-identified subject ID, COVID-19 status, age in years and sex. Here is what the overall study found, with its caveats: How much clinical and demographic metadata was included differed by source and by participant, and the metadata was provided uncurated.

As to this clone: The target of this receptor is not known. No base qualities exist here, and no much larger clone lies one base off it.

One collaborating source in Seattle enrolled patients during active infection and followed them longitudinally through the course of disease. Collaborating institutions collected whole blood in K2EDTA tubes following their own protocols. For TCRbeta analysis, collaborator samples were shipped as frozen whole blood, as isolated PBMCs, or as DNA extracted from either sample type. Relative to germline, V is 6 bases shorter and J is 10 bases shorter, with 16 bases between their ends. From the germline V gene (reference sequence), CDR1 is WNHNN and CDR2 is SYGVQD. The CDR3 numbers 14 residues from cysteine through phenylalanine. The kept DNA is CDR3 alone, 42 bases in frame from the first base. TCRbeta CDR3 regions were amplified from genomic DNA using the immunoSEQ Assay, a bias-controlled multiplex PCR. On the study's bioinformatics: Nucleated cell counts per sample were estimated from amplification of reference gene primers within the assay. Sequence reads were collapsed and filtered to measure the absolute abundance of every unique TCRbeta CDR3 rearrangement. For each sample, productive Simpson clonality was calculated as the square root of Simpson's diversity index across productive rearrangements. TCRdb took over this immuneACCESS table, retaining in-frame rearrangements with V and J assigned. Such tables are incomplete; in checked studies, under half of the missing clones stem from an unresolved V gene, and the remainder is unexplained. The V and J calls and clone size are taken from that table; D and trimming were inferred from the DNA. For this sample there are 200,000 to 250,000 clones; 82% appear just once. The ten largest clones represent 7.5% to 9.5% of the sample.

Sequencing was performed on peripheral blood. The rearrangement combines TRBV10-1 with TRBJ1-6; 6 matching bases give a weak D call of TRBD1. The sequence came from a woman over 75 with COVID-19, enrolled during active disease. The CDR3 sequence is CASSLGQIGSPLHF. The nucleotide sequence reads TGCGCCAGCAGCCTTGGACAGATAGGATCACCCCTCCACTTT.